This entry describes one TCR beta chain. Its antigen is undetermined. The ends were cut back, 8 bases at V and 5 bases at J, with 17 bases in the middle. CDR3 length: 14 amino acids. Germline CDR1 SGHAT, CDR2 FQNNGV. The entry originates in a study of beta chain features in type 1 diabetes. At the level of the study: There was similarity between patients and healthy donors in age, gender and cell yields.

Notes on the study in general: Across all four CD4+ subsets, people with type 1 diabetes showed modestly shorter TCRB CDR3s. Naive, central memory and Treg TCRB repertoires seemed to resemble each other more closely in patients than they did in healthy donors.

The investigators reverse transcribed all of the isolated RNA, so they sequenced expressed TCRB transcripts. Reads from naive, central memory and regulatory T cell samples averaged about 3.57 million. Data came from immunoSEQ multiplex PCR; TCRdb stores just in-frame clones and leaves some out. The table has 150,000 or so clones, 7% to 10% seen once. This clonotype was sampled from a woman aged 18-30 years in good health. The V and J genes are TRBV11-2 and TRBJ2-3; tentative D call: TRBD1 (7 bases). The sample was central memory CD4+ T cells from blood. The CDR3 DNA reads TGTGCCAGCGGAGGGTCCAGGGGGATAGATACGCAGTATTTT. Protein product: CASGGSRGIDTQYF.